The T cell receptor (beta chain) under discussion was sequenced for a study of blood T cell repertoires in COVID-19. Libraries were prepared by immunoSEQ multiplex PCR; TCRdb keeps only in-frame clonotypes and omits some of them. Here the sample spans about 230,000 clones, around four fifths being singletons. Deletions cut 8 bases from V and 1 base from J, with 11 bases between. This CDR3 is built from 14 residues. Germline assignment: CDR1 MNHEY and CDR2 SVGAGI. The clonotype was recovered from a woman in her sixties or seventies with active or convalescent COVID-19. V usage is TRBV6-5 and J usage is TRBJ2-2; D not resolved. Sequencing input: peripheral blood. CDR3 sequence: CASRWYKNTGELFF. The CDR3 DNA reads TGTGCCAGCCGATGGTACAAGAACACCGGGGAGCTGTTTTTT.